These 30 T cell receptor beta chains were sequenced from one sample in a study of T cell changes during pregnancy in multiple sclerosis. Using immunoSEQ multiplex PCR, the repertoire was profiled, and TCRdb retains in-frame clones only, with some absent. The sample lists 45,000 to 55,000 clones; 90% to 95% were seen once. Material: CD8+ T cells from peripheral blood mononuclear cells, obtained before pregnancy. These TCRs come from a female donor with multiple sclerosis, enrolled in a pregnancy study.

The chain joins TRBV6-1 to TRBJ2-1, with TRBD2 matching 8 bases. V was pared by 4 bases and J by 1 base, with 3 bases of the junction left unmatched. The CDR3 consists of 15 residues. The germline gives CDR1 MNHNS, CDR2 SASEGT. The chain's CDR3 is CASSVASGSYNEQFF. DNA of the CDR3: TGTGCCAGCAGTGTGGCTAGCGGGTCCTACAATGAGCAGTTCTTC.

The CDR3 region is CASSMSSRDREYYGYTF. For the CDR3, the DNA is TGTGCCAGTAGTATGTCATCCCGGGACAGGGAATACTATGGCTACACCTTC. The chain links TRBV19 to TRBJ1-2; 9 bases align to TRBD1. CDR1 and CDR2 from the germline V gene are LNHDA and SQIVND (reference sequence). The CDR3 is made up of 17 amino acids. V lost 3 bases to trimming and J lost 3 bases; unmatched junction nucleotides: 11.

The V and J genes are TRBV9 and TRBJ2-1, with TRBD2 identical over 10 bases. Germline V CDR1 and CDR2: SGDLS, YYNGEE. The CDR3 has 16 residues. The trim removed 4 bases at V and 1 base at J, leaving 5 bases unmatched. The CDR3 nucleotides read TGTGCCAGCAGCCCACCTAGCGGGAGTTCCTACAATGAGCAGTTCTTC. Translation gives CASSPPSGSSYNEQFF.

The chain joins TRBV2 to TRBJ2-7, with D hard to call. This CDR3 comprises 14 residues. The V gene lost 0 bases and the J gene lost 3 bases, with 9 bases spanning the gap. CDR1 is SNHLY and CDR2 is FYNNEI in the germline V gene. In DNA, the CDR3 is TGTGCCAGCAGTGAAGCAGGTAGCCACTACGAGCAGTACTTC. Protein product: CASSEAGSHYEQYF.

The chain has TRBV7-6 and TRBJ2-3; 9 bases line up with TRBD2. The germline CDR1 and CDR2 sequences are SGHVS and FNYEAQ. CDR3 size: 16 residues. V shed 7 bases, J shed 4 bases, and the junction held 12 bases outside the gene matches. DNA for the CDR3: TGTGCCAGCACTCCAGGGGCGGGAGGGCCGTCAGATACGCAGTATTTT. It encodes CASTPGAGGPSDTQYF.

The chain uses TRBV5-6 and TRBJ2-1; D uncertain. CDR3 length: 17 residues. V gave up 5 bases and J gave up 0 bases, with 18 bases separating them. CDR1 and CDR2 (germline): SGHDT, YYEEEE. CDR3 residues: CASSSPFTGSSYNEQFF. CDR3 nucleotides: TGTGCCAGCAGTTCCCCTTTTACGGGTAGCTCCTACAATGAGCAGTTCTTC.

The CDR3 reads CASSLSGQGGNEQYF. In nucleotides, the CDR3 is TGTGCCAGCAGTTTATCGGGCCAGGGCGGCAACGAGCAGTACTTC. The chain employs TRBV27 and TRBJ2-7, with D tentatively TRBD1 (5 bases). Trimming took off 0 bases at V and 5 bases at J, with 14 bases between the two ends. This CDR3 region has 15 residues. Per the germline V gene, CDR1 is MNHEY and CDR2 is SMNVEV (reference sequence).

The sample holds a few counts of this clone. The chain combines TRBV6-5 with TRBJ2-1, with 8 nucleotides matching TRBD2. CDR3 length equals 15 residues. V lost 2 bases and J lost 0; bases outside the gene matches: 0. Germline V gene data show CDR1 as MNHEY and CDR2 as SVGAGI. CDR3 DNA sequence: TGTGCCAGCAGTTACACTAGCGGCTCCTACAATGAGCAGTTCTTC. This sequence encodes CASSYTSGSYNEQFF.

CDR3 loop: CSVLPGTGRGEQYF. CDR3 coding DNA: TGCAGCGTTCTTCCCGGGACAGGAAGGGGCGAGCAGTACTTC. The chain employs TRBV29-1 and TRBJ2-7; 8 bases agree with TRBD1. Germline CDR1 reads SQVTM; CDR2 reads ANQGSEA. The CDR3 is made up of 14 amino acids. V was clipped by 5 bases and J by 6 bases; unmatched bases: 12.

Details on this clone: At the DNA level, this CDR3 is encoded by other sequences in the same sample as well. V is TRBV27 and J is TRBJ2-7; D is ambiguous. Germline CDR1 is MNHEY and CDR2 is SMNVEV (reference sequence). V lost 0 bases and J 3 bases, leaving 6 bases between the germline ends. The CDR3 covers 13 residues. CDR3 sequence reads: CASSLSSGYEQYF. CDR3 bases: TGTGCCAGCAGTTTATCCTCGGGCTACGAGCAGTACTTC.

The chain couples TRBV11-2 to TRBJ2-1; D might be TRBD2 (6 bases). V was pared by 6 bases and J by 10 bases, with 22 bases between. CDR1 and CDR2 (germline): SGHAT, FQNNGV. The CDR3 consists of 15 residues. Written as DNA, the CDR3 is TGTGCCAGCAGTTCAAGCGGGCGTGGAGGGTTGGAGCAGTTCTTC. Translation: CASSSSGRGGLEQFF.

This sequence joins TRBV27 and TRBJ2-7; maybe TRBD2 (6 bases). V dropped 5 bases and J dropped 6 bases, with 14 bases sitting between them. This CDR3 is built from 13 residues. Per the germline V gene, CDR1 is MNHEY and CDR2 is SMNVEV (reference sequence). The CDR3 sequence: CASSIQVGGEQYF. The CDR3 DNA follows: TGTGCCAGCAGTATCCAGGTGGGGGGCGAGCAGTACTTC.

The V call is TRBV7-9, the J call TRBJ1-2; TRBD1 aligns across 7 bases. V was clipped by 5 bases and J by 5 bases; unmatched bases: 2. Germline V lookup: CDR1 SEHNR, CDR2 FQNEAQ (reference sequence). CDR3 length equals 12 residues. CDR3 protein: CASSPGGYGYTF. DNA for the CDR3: TGTGCCAGCAGCCCAGGGGGATATGGCTACACCTTC.

The chain couples TRBV5-1 to TRBJ1-4, with a weak D call TRBD1 (5 bases). The V and J ends lost 0 bases and 8 bases respectively, with 11 bases between them. CDR1 and CDR2 from the germline V gene are SGHRS and YFSETQ. CDR3 length: 14 residues. The CDR3, as DNA: TGCGCCAGCAGCTTGGAAGGGAGGGGCGAAAAACTGTTTTTT. Translating it yields CASSLEGRGEKLFF.

This clone was seen just once. The chain couples TRBV5-3 to TRBJ2-3; 11 bases map to TRBD2. TRBV5-3 is an ORF; its function is uncertain. The CDR3 is 17 residues long. V lost 0 bases and J lost 1; bases outside the gene matches: 4. CDR3 region: CARSLVGTSGCTDTQYF. DNA for the CDR3: TGTGCCAGAAGCTTGGTTGGGACTAGCGGCTGCACAGATACGCAGTATTTT.

The rearrangement links TRBV5-1 to TRBJ1-1; 7 positions match TRBD1. Trimming at V came to 4 bases and at J to 6 bases, leaving 9 bases not matched to a gene. This CDR3 comprises 14 residues. The germline CDR1 and CDR2 sequences are SGHRS and YFSETQ. CDR3 sequence reads: CASSTSTGLAEAFF. In DNA, the CDR3 is TGCGCCAGCAGCACCTCGACAGGGCTGGCTGAAGCTTTCTTT. The full variable domain, with the rest looked up from reference TRBV5-1 and TRBJ1-1, is KAGVTQTPRYLIKTRGQQVTLSCSPISGHRSVSWYQQTPGQGLQFLFEYFSETQRNKGNFPGRFSGRQFSNSRSEMNVSTLELGDSALYLCASSTSTGLAEAFFGQGTRLTVV.

The chain has TRBV19 and TRBJ1-1; 8 nucleotides line up with TRBD1. This CDR3 has 14 residues. The germline gives CDR1 LNHDA, CDR2 SQIVND (reference sequence). Losses at the gene ends were 7 bases for V and 1 base for J; bases not matched to a gene: 5. The CDR3 region has the DNA TGTGCCAGTACCCCCCAGGGGGCGAACACTGAAGCTTTCTTT. Its protein is CASTPQGANTEAFF.

The rearrangement links TRBV5-1 to TRBJ2-1; D may be TRBD2 (6 bases). V lost 4 bases, J lost 0 bases, and 14 bases lay in between. The CDR3 sequence is 16 residues long. The V gene's germline CDR1 is SGHRS and CDR2 YFSETQ. CDR3 protein: CASSGGTGLSYNEQFF. Here the CDR3 DNA reads TGCGCCAGCAGCGGGGGAACGGGACTCTCCTACAATGAGCAGTTCTTC.

V and J are TRBV4-2 and TRBJ2-1; 16 nucleotides match TRBD2. The V gene end was trimmed by 3 bases and the J gene end by 5 bases; junction bases not matched to a gene: 7. CDR1 and CDR2 from the germline V gene are LGHNA and YNFKEQ. The CDR3 sequence is 18 residues long. CDR3: CASSQAGLAGGPNNEQFF. The CDR3 bases are TGTGCCAGCAGCCAGGCGGGACTAGCGGGAGGGCCTAACAATGAGCAGTTCTTC.

The V and J genes are TRBV27 and TRBJ2-7, with 10 bases matching TRBD2. There are 14 residues in the CDR3. With V trimmed by 5 bases and J by 4 bases, 5 bases remained unmatched. Germline-derived CDR1 and CDR2 are MNHEY and SMNVEV (reference sequence). The CDR3 loop reads CASSLTSGQYEQYF. The CDR3 DNA is TGTGCCAGCAGTCTGACTAGCGGGCAATACGAGCAGTACTTC.

As DNA, the CDR3 is TGCAGCGTTCCGACTAGCGGGGGGAAGGCCGGGGAGCTGTTTTTT. Its translation: CSVPTSGGKAGELFF. The chain combines TRBV29-1 with TRBJ2-2, with 13 bases fitting TRBD2. Germline V lookup: CDR1 SQVTM, CDR2 ANQGSEA. The CDR3 sequence is 15 residues long. The J segment lost 6 bases and the V segment lost 5 bases, leaving 6 bases of the junction unmatched.

A few counts support this clone. The chain uses TRBV4-3 and TRBJ2-7, with 7 bases fitting TRBD1. V gave up 4 bases and J gave up 3 bases; unmatched junction bases: 9. The CDR3 runs 15 residues. Germline V gene lookup returns CDR1 LGHNA and CDR2 YSLEER. CDR3 sequence: CASSPQRTGSYEQYF. CDR3 DNA: TGCGCCAGCAGCCCCCAAAGGACAGGAAGCTACGAGCAGTACTTC.

This clone came up once. The gene calls are TRBV6-1 and TRBJ2-6, with 11 bases that match TRBD1. Trimming removed 4 bases from V and 0 bases from J; junction bases left unmatched: 5. The CDR3 is 18 amino acids. Looked up from germline, CDR1 is MNHNS and CDR2 is SASEGT. CDR3 sequence: CASSGGQGASSGANVLTF. DNA of the CDR3: TGTGCCAGCAGTGGTGGACAGGGGGCTAGCTCTGGGGCCAACGTCCTGACTTTC.

This chain joins TRBV27 and TRBJ2-7, with 11 bases that match TRBD1. Germline V CDR1 and CDR2: MNHEY, SMNVEV (reference sequence). The J segment lost 3 bases and the V segment lost 2 bases, leaving 6 bases of the junction unmatched. This CDR3 comprises 16 residues. The CDR3 spells CASSLHRDRGDYEQYF. DNA of the CDR3: TGTGCCAGCAGTTTACACCGGGACAGGGGGGACTACGAGCAGTACTTC.

The chain is built from TRBV19 and TRBJ1-1; perhaps TRBD1 as D (5 bases). Germline V gives CDR1 LNHDA, CDR2 SQIVND (reference sequence). This CDR3 spans 14 amino acids. V was shortened by 1 base and J by 3 bases, with 9 bases between the two germline ends. CDR3 bases: TGTGCCAGTAGTATAGCCGGGGGTTACACTGAAGCTTTCTTT. The encoded protein is CASSIAGGYTEAFF.

This sequence joins TRBV19 and TRBJ1-4, with no clear D. Looked up from germline, CDR1 is LNHDA and CDR2 is SQIVND (reference sequence). This CDR3 contains 13 residues. V was shortened by 3 bases and J by 6 bases, with 8 bases between the two germline ends. The CDR3 spells CASSMRADEKLFF. Written as DNA, the CDR3 is TGTGCCAGTAGTATGAGGGCCGATGAAAAACTGTTTTTT.

The sample holds one count of this clone. This chain uses TRBV19 with TRBJ2-1; 7 nucleotides align to TRBD1. This CDR3 contains 15 residues. In germline, CDR1 is LNHDA, CDR2 SQIVND (reference sequence). With 4 bases clipped from V and 0 bases from J, the junction kept 3 bases outside the gene matches. CDR3 nucleotides: TGTGCCAGTAGTAAGGGACAGAGCTCCTACAATGAGCAGTTCTTC. It is translated as CASSKGQSSYNEQFF.

The chain employs TRBV9 and TRBJ2-7; 11 bases are a match to TRBD2. The CDR3 runs to 16 residues. After removal of 4 bases from V and 3 bases from J, the junction contained 9 bases not matched to a gene. The V gene's germline CDR1 is SGDLS and CDR2 YYNGEE. In DNA form, the CDR3 reads TGTGCCAGCAGCCCCCTAGGGACTAGCGGAGACTACGAGCAGTACTTC. The encoded protein is CASSPLGTSGDYEQYF.

J is TRBJ2-1 and V is TRBV19; D is unclear. V dropped 4 bases and J dropped 3 bases, with 7 bases sitting between them. CDR3 length: 13 amino acids. Germline V CDR1 and CDR2: LNHDA, SQIVND (reference sequence). In DNA, the CDR3 is TGTGCCAGTAGTAAATCGGTCTACAATGAGCAGTTCTTC. The encoded protein is CASSKSVYNEQFF.

The V call is TRBV25-1, the J call TRBJ2-2, with 8 bases aligning to TRBD2. V shed 4 bases, J shed 0 bases, and the junction held 10 bases outside the gene matches. The CDR3 is made up of 18 amino acids. Germline V gene sequence: CDR1 MGHDK, CDR2 SYGVNS. The CDR3 protein is CASSVGRGRPTNTGELFF. CDR3 nucleotides: TGTGCCAGCAGTGTCGGGAGGGGCAGACCTACGAACACCGGGGAGCTGTTTTTT.